The 5 T cell receptor beta chains below come from one sample, sequenced in a study of CD8 T cells in Susac syndrome. Reverse transcription of roughly 0.5 to 1 ug RNA was performed with random hexamers. A single record per CDR3 protein comes from TCRdb applying MiXCR to the immunoSEQ multiplex PCR reads. This sample has some 80,000 distinct CDR3 sequences, with just under 95% found just once. Sequenced material: CD8+ T cells from PBMCs. The receptors stem from a human donor in good health.

The chain links TRBV12-5 to TRBJ1-1; 7 bases fit TRBD1. V lost 2 bases and J lost 3; bases outside the gene matches: 6. The CDR3 contains 15 residues. Germline lookup yields CDR1 LGHNT and CDR2 FRNRAP. The CDR3, as DNA: TGTGCTAGTGGTTTGACAGGGGAGGGGGACACTGAAGCTTTCTTT. This translates into CASGLTGEGDTEAFF.

The CDR3 region has the DNA TGTGCCAGCAGCTCGCCCGGAAGACCCGAGCAGTACGTC. Amino acids: CASSSPGRPEQYV. The gene calls are TRBV7-9 and TRBJ2-7; unclear D gene. Germline V CDR1 and CDR2: SEHNR, FQNEAQ (reference sequence). Trimming cost V 4 bases and J 6 bases, with 13 bases left between them. The CDR3 runs to 13 residues.

V gene TRBV6-2 or TRBV6-3 combines with J gene TRBJ2-3, with a possible D match to TRBD2 (5 bases). Trimming cost V 4 bases and J 3 bases, with 17 bases left between them. This CDR3 spans 16 amino acids. Per germline, CDR1 MNHEY and CDR2 SVGEGT. The CDR3, as DNA: TGTGCCAGCAGTTGGTGGAGAGGAAGCGGTACAGATACGCAGTATTTT. Translating it yields CASSWWRGSGTDTQYF.

This clonotype has just one count. The V gene is TRBV29-1, the J gene TRBJ2-5; D might be TRBD2 (5 bases). The CDR3 is 12 amino acids. Per the germline V gene, CDR1 is SQVTM and CDR2 is ANQGSEA. V was pared by 6 bases and J by 5 bases, with 13 bases between. The CDR3 protein is CSVPGLGETQYF. The CDR3 DNA sequence: TGCAGCGTCCCCGGACTCGGGGAGACCCAGTACTTC.

The chain combines TRBV9 with TRBJ2-2; 8 bases are shared with TRBD1. CDR3 length equals 17 residues. Germline CDR1 reads SGDLS; CDR2 reads YYNGEE. J lost 3 bases, V lost 3 bases, and 10 bases had no gene match. The CDR3 reads CASSAGVGQGYTGELFF. CDR3 DNA: TGTGCCAGCAGCGCTGGGGTTGGACAGGGCTACACCGGGGAGCTGTTTTTT.